Listed here are 25 T cell receptor beta chains from one sample, sequenced in a study of T cells of healthy individuals. TCRdb recomputed calls from the 5' RACE reads with MiXCR, one row per CDR3 protein. The table includes around 98,000 distinct CDR3 sequences, approximately 15% detected once. Source of these receptors: a human donor in good health.

This clonotype has ten or more counts. This chain uses TRBV7-8 with TRBJ2-1; 7 bases line up with TRBD2. J gave up 3 bases and V 2 bases, and 4 bases lay outside the gene matches. CDR3 size: 15 residues. The germline V gene has CDR1 SGHVS and CDR2 FQNEAQ. The CDR3 region is CASSLRTGGYNEQFF. Here the CDR3 DNA reads TGTGCCAGCAGCTTAAGGACGGGGGGCTACAATGAGCAGTTCTTC.

The table lists this clonotype with a few counts. The rearrangement joins TRBV18 to TRBJ1-4, with 8 nucleotides matching TRBD1. V was clipped by 8 bases and J by 8 bases; unmatched bases: 10. In germline, CDR1 is KGHSH, CDR2 LQKENI. CDR3 length: 14 amino acids. DNA of the CDR3: TGTGCCAGCCGCCTAGGACAGGGTGGAGAAAAACTGTTTTTT. Encoded protein: CASRLGQGGEKLFF.

This clonotype was detected once. This may come from a read error, since a much larger clone is one base off. The V call is TRBV19, the J call TRBJ2-3; the match to TRBD1 covers 8 bases. Germline V gives CDR1 LNHDA, CDR2 SQIVND (reference sequence). Trimming removed 6 bases from V and 1 base from J; junction bases left unmatched: 6. The CDR3 extends over 15 amino acids. For the CDR3, the DNA is TGTGCCAGTAGCATCCAGGGGGCCTGCACAGATACGCAGTATTTT. It translates to CASSIQGACTDTQYF.

This clonotype has only a few counts. The chain carries TRBV5-5 and TRBJ2-3; D gene uncertain. Deletions cut 4 bases from V and 6 bases from J, with 12 bases between. The length of the CDR3 is 13 residues. Germline V gives CDR1 SGHKS, CDR2 YYEKEE (reference sequence). The CDR3 here is CASSPGPVDTQYF. The DNA of the CDR3 is TGTGCCAGCAGCCCCGGGCCTGTGGATACGCAGTATTTT.

This clonotype has at least ten counts. The V and J genes are TRBV19 and TRBJ1-2; the D gene is possibly TRBD1 (5 bases). Germline CDR1 reads LNHDA; CDR2 reads SQIVND (reference sequence). Trimming cost V 8 bases and J 7 bases, with 14 bases left between them. The CDR3 contains 12 residues. CDR3 in amino acids: CASRSGIAGYTF. As DNA, the CDR3 is TGTGCCAGTCGATCAGGGATTGCTGGCTACACCTTC.

This clonotype was seen more than once but under ten times. This chain links TRBV11-1 with TRBJ2-1, with a possible D match to TRBD2 (5 bases). Germline V CDR1 and CDR2: SGHAT, FQDESV (reference sequence). CDR3 length: 16 residues. The V end was cut by 5 bases, the J end by 6 bases, with 20 bases between. CDR3 DNA sequence: TGTGCCAGCAGCCCCCTCATTAGGCTAGCAGGCAATGAGCAGTTCTTC. The encoded protein is CASSPLIRLAGNEQFF.

This sequence joins TRBV7-9 and TRBJ2-7, with 8 bases fitting TRBD2. The germline gives CDR1 SEHNR, CDR2 FQNEAQ (reference sequence). J gave up 5 bases and V 6 bases, and 9 bases lay outside the gene matches. The CDR3 length is 14 residues. CDR3 protein: CASSYSGSSHEQYF. CDR3 sequence (DNA): TGTGCCAGCAGTTACAGCGGGAGTTCCCACGAGCAGTACTTC.

This clonotype appeared many times. The gene calls are TRBV2 and TRBJ2-3; D is ambiguous. Germline CDR1 reads SNHLY; CDR2 reads FYNNEI. V dropped 7 bases and J dropped 2 bases, with 10 bases sitting between them. CDR3 length equals 13 residues. The CDR3 coding sequence is TGTGCCAGCACCGAGGCCCCCACAGATACGCAGTATTTT. Amino acid sequence: CASTEAPTDTQYF.

The DNA of the CDR3 is TGTGCCAGCAGCCCTCGACAGGGGACAGATACGCAGTATTTT. This sequence encodes CASSPRQGTDTQYF. The chain is built from TRBV11-3 and TRBJ2-3; 8 bases agree with TRBD1. This CDR3 has 14 amino acids. CDR1 is SGHNT and CDR2 is YENEEA in the germline V gene. V dropped 5 bases and J dropped 3; count of bases not matched to a gene: 4.

This clonotype was observed many times. The V and J genes are TRBV6-5 and TRBJ1-4; the match to TRBD1 covers 7 bases. CDR1 and CDR2 from the germline V gene are MNHEY and SVGAGI. CDR3 size: 15 residues. The trim removed 6 bases at V and 1 base at J, leaving 5 bases unmatched. DNA for the CDR3: TGTGCCAGCAGGCCCAACAGGGGAACTAATGAAAAACTGTTTTTT. Translated: CASRPNRGTNEKLFF.

This clonotype was observed a handful of times. Here the CDR3 reads CASSLSDPFGPYNEQFF. The CDR3 DNA reads as TGTGCCAGCAGTTTATCTGACCCCTTCGGCCCCTACAATGAGCAGTTCTTC. This chain connects TRBV27 to TRBJ2-1; D not resolved. The V end was cut by 0 bases, the J end by 2 bases, with 14 bases between. The CDR3 loop spans 17 amino acids. Germline V gene sequence: CDR1 MNHEY, CDR2 SMNVEV (reference sequence).

The chain is built from TRBV4-3 and TRBJ2-1; 11 bases map to TRBD2. This CDR3 is 14 amino acids long. With 5 bases clipped from V and 9 bases from J, the junction kept 6 bases outside the gene matches. CDR1 is LGHNA and CDR2 is YSLEER in the germline V gene. Here the CDR3 reads CASSKLAGVGEQFF. For the CDR3, the DNA is TGCGCCAGCAGCAAACTAGCGGGGGTAGGTGAGCAGTTCTTC.

This clonotype was found a few times. V usage is TRBV20-1 and J usage is TRBJ1-5; 8 positions agree with TRBD1. CDR1 is DFQATT, CDR2 SNEGSKA, per germline (reference sequence). Germline trimming cut 5 bases from V and 4 bases from J; bases unmatched to any gene: 10. This CDR3 is 15 amino acids long. CDR3 nucleotide sequence: TGCAGTGCTGCTGAGACAGGGGACTTAAATCAGCCCCAGCATTTT. It is translated as CSAAETGDLNQPQHF.

The chain joins TRBV2 to TRBJ2-7; D call uncertain. Between the trimmed V and J ends, which lost 8 bases and 3 bases, there was a span of 14 bases. Germline CDR1 reads SNHLY; CDR2 reads FYNNEI. This CDR3 is 13 amino acids long. The CDR3 sequence: CASEPSLDYEQYF. DNA for the CDR3: TGTGCCAGCGAACCGTCCTTGGACTACGAGCAGTACTTC.

In this sample, this clonotype turned up a few times. The chain joins TRBV7-2 to TRBJ2-1; D is unresolved. CDR1 is SGHTA, CDR2 FQGNSA, per germline. CDR3 length equals 14 residues. V dropped 3 bases and J dropped 8 bases, with 14 bases sitting between them. The chain's CDR3 is CASSLYWGIDEQFF. CDR3 nucleotides: TGTGCCAGCAGCTTGTACTGGGGAATAGATGAGCAGTTCTTC.

The chain links TRBV20-1 to TRBJ2-7; 9 positions match TRBD2. The CDR3 has 16 amino acids. Trimming took 5 bases from V and 7 from J; bases not matched to a gene: 18. Germline V lookup: CDR1 DFQATT, CDR2 SNEGSKA (reference sequence). The CDR3: CSASRMGTSPTEEQYF. The CDR3 nucleotides read TGCAGTGCTTCAAGAATGGGGACTAGCCCCACCGAGGAGCAGTACTTC.

The chain joins TRBV7-9 to TRBJ1-2, with unresolved D. The germline V gene has CDR1 SEHNR and CDR2 FQNEAQ (reference sequence). Between the trimmed V and J ends, which lost 3 bases and 0 bases, there was a span of 8 bases. The length of the CDR3 is 14 residues. CDR3 coding DNA: TGTGCCAGCAGCTTGACCAGCGCTAACTATGGCTACACCTTC. As protein: CASSLTSANYGYTF.

The chain recombines TRBV5-5 with TRBJ2-2; D perhaps matches TRBD1 (6 bases). Germline assignment: CDR1 SGHKS and CDR2 YYEKEE (reference sequence). Trimming pared 2 bases from V and 2 bases from J, leaving 13 bases between. The CDR3 is 16 residues long. DNA of the CDR3: TGTGCCAGCAGCTTATGGGACACCATAAACACCGGGGAGCTGTTTTTT. Translation gives CASSLWDTINTGELFF.

This clonotype was detected many times. The chain has TRBV6-1 and TRBJ1-5; weak D call: TRBD1 (6 bases). Germline-derived CDR1 and CDR2 are MNHNS and SASEGT. The CDR3 loop spans 14 amino acids. The V end lost 2 bases, the J end lost 7 bases, and 12 bases lay between the germline ends. The DNA for the CDR3 is TGTGCCAGCAGTGAACTTGACAGGTTACAGCCCCAGCATTTT. Its translation: CASSELDRLQPQHF.

This clonotype was counted ten times or more. This chain uses TRBV29-1 with TRBJ2-2, with D unclear. The V gene's germline CDR1 is SQVTM and CDR2 ANQGSEA. Trimming took 2 bases from V and 7 from J, leaving 11 bases between them. This CDR3 is built from 13 residues. The chain's CDR3 is CSVERVPGGELFF. CDR3 nucleotide sequence: TGCAGCGTTGAACGAGTACCCGGCGGGGAGCTGTTTTTT.

Many counts were recorded for this clonotype. The chain is built from TRBV4-3 and TRBJ1-6; D is possibly TRBD1 (5 bases). The germline V gene encodes CDR1 LGHNA and CDR2 YSLEER. Trimming stripped 2 bases from V and 0 bases from J, with 14 bases between. This CDR3 is built from 18 residues. The chain's CDR3 is CASSQNGGGSSYNSPLHF. In DNA, the CDR3 is TGCGCCAGCAGCCAAAATGGGGGAGGGAGCTCCTATAATTCACCCCTCCACTTT.

The CDR3 is CASSLGGAVQDTQYF. In DNA form, the CDR3 reads TGTGCCAGCAGCTTGGGTGGAGCGGTGCAGGATACGCAGTATTTT. The chain employs TRBV5-8 and TRBJ2-3, with D possibly being TRBD2 (5 bases). V lost 0 bases, J lost 6 bases, and 14 bases lay in between. Germline CDR1 reads SGHTS; CDR2 reads YDEGEE. This CDR3 spans 15 amino acids.

The chain joins TRBV6-2 or TRBV6-3 to TRBJ2-6, with D uncertain. V gave up 0 bases and J gave up 3 bases, with 9 bases separating them. CDR1 MNHEY and CDR2 SVGEGT come from the germline V gene. This CDR3 contains 16 residues. CDR3 nucleotides: TGTGCCAGCAGTTACTCGATCGCGGTTGGGGCCAACGTCCTGACTTTC. Protein product: CASSYSIAVGANVLTF.

The chain recombines TRBV18 with TRBJ2-1; perhaps D is TRBD1 or TRBD2 (5 bases each). This CDR3 spans 15 amino acids. CDR1 is KGHSH, CDR2 LQKENI, per germline. V lost 4 bases to trimming and J lost 4 bases, with 14 bases between them. This CDR3 is CASSRGTDRYNEQFF. The CDR3 region has the DNA TGTGCCAGCTCACGGGGGACGGATAGGTACAATGAGCAGTTCTTC.

This clonotype was observed at least ten times. The chain links TRBV19 to TRBJ1-1; TRBD1 aligns across 9 bases. CDR1 and CDR2 from the germline V gene are LNHDA and SQIVND (reference sequence). CDR3 length: 13 amino acids. J gave up 4 bases and V 9 bases, and 6 bases lay outside the gene matches. This CDR3 is CASDRGVSTEAFF. The CDR3 nucleotides read TGTGCCAGCGACAGGGGGGTTAGCACTGAAGCTTTCTTT. The full variable domain, completed using reference TRBV19 and TRBJ1-1, is DGGITQSPKYLFRKEGQNVTLSCEQNLNHDAMYWYRQDPGQGLRLIYYSQIVNDFQKGDIAEGYSVSREKKESFPLTVTSAQKNPTAFYLCASDRGVSTEAFFGQGTRLTVV.